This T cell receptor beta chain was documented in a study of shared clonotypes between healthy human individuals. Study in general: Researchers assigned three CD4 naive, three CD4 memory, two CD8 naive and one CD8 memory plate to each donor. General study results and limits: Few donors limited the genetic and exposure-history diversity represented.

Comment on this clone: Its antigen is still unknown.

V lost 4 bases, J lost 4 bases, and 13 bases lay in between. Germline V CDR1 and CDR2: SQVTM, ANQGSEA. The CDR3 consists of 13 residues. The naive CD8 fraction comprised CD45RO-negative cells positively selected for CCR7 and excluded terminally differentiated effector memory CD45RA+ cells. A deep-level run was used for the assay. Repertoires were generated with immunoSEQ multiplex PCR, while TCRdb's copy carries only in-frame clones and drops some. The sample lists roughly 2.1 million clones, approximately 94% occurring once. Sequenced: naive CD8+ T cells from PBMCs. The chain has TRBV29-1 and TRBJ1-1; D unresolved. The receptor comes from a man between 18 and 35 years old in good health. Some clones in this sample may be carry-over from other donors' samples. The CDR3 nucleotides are TGCAGCGTTGGACGTCCTCGGTCCACTGAAGCTTTCTTT. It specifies CSVGRPRSTEAFF.